These 32 T cell receptor beta chains were sequenced from one sample in a study of cytomegalovirus exposure and HLA in healthy donors (dated 2017 in TCRdb). Receptor libraries were prepared by the immunoSEQ multiplex PCR assay. For the multiplex PCR, a mixture combining 60 forward primers for TCR Vbeta segments and 13 reverse primers for TCR Jbeta segments was used. Here the immuneACCESS table is served through TCRdb, limited to in-frame sequences with V and J called. Missing clones are a known gap in these copies; in checked studies unresolved V genes cover under half, and the rest lacks a known reason. The sample records about 170,000 clones, around 77% of which are singletons. About 3.1% of the sample is held by the ten biggest clonotypes. The specimen sequenced was PBMCs. The receptors here all came from a female donor in good health and CMV-seronegative.

Only one count was recorded for this clone. This chain links TRBV9 with TRBJ1-1, with D possibly TRBD1 on 5 matching bases. Per germline, CDR1 SGDLS and CDR2 YYNGEE. The CDR3 has 13 amino acids. V was trimmed by 0 bases and J by 8 bases, leaving 11 bases between them. The CDR3 DNA reads TGTGCCAGCAGCGTAGCTGGGGGGTCGGAAGCTTTCTTT. Translating it yields CASSVAGGSEAFF.

This chain uses TRBV30 with TRBJ2-7; D is unresolved. Germline-derived CDR1 and CDR2 are GTSNPN and SVGIG (reference sequence). This CDR3 has 12 residues. V shed 0 bases and J shed 3 bases, with 6 bases lying between them. CDR3 coding DNA: TGTGCCTGGAGTGTGGCCCTCTACGAGCAGTACTTC. Translating it yields CAWSVALYEQYF.

The chain employs TRBV28 and TRBJ1-5; TRBD1 matches 7 bases. There are 17 residues in the CDR3. Trimming took 5 bases from V and 0 from J; bases not matched to a gene: 10. Germline CDR1 reads MDHEN; CDR2 reads SYDVKM. CDR3: CASSNPWDRYSNQPQHF. The CDR3 DNA is TGTGCCAGCAGTAACCCTTGGGACAGATATAGCAATCAGCCCCAGCATTTT.

The chain employs TRBV5-4 and TRBJ1-6; D ambiguous. The CDR3 contains 16 residues. Germline CDR1 is SGHNT and CDR2 is YYREEE (reference sequence). Trimming left V 7 bases short and J 4 bases short, with 18 bases between. The CDR3 sequence: CASRLSGNLYNSPLHF. The CDR3 DNA reads TGTGCCAGCCGATTATCGGGAAACCTGTATAATTCACCCCTCCACTTT.

The V gene is TRBV7-2, the J gene TRBJ1-2; TRBD1 matches 7 bases. Germline assignment: CDR1 SGHTA and CDR2 FQGNSA. The CDR3 sequence is 13 residues long. The junction had 2 bases not matched to a gene; V was cut back by 5 bases and J by 2 bases. The CDR3 DNA follows: TGTGCCAGCAGCCGGGGACAGAACTATGGCTACACCTTC. It encodes CASSRGQNYGYTF.

This rearrangement joins TRBV7-3 to TRBJ2-1; D unclear. Trimming left V 4 bases short and J 0 bases short, with 10 bases between. This CDR3 contains 15 residues. Germline CDR1 and CDR2: SGHTA and FQGTGA. The CDR3 bases are TGTGCCAGCAGCTCTGTACGGAGCTCCTACAATGAGCAGTTCTTC. Its translation: CASSSVRSSYNEQFF.

This chain joins TRBV7-9 and TRBJ2-7; a weak D match, TRBD1 (6 bases). In germline, CDR1 is SEHNR, CDR2 FQNEAQ (reference sequence). With 1 base removed from V and 7 bases from J, the gap between germline ends came to 14 bases. CDR3 size: 14 residues. In DNA form, the CDR3 reads TGTGCCAGCAGCTTAGGCGGACAGTCGGGTGAGCAGTACTTC. Translated: CASSLGGQSGEQYF.

Written as DNA, the CDR3 is TGTGCCAGTAGTTCCGCCGGGACAGGGGCTGAAAAACTGTTTTTT. It encodes CASSSAGTGAEKLFF. The chain combines TRBV19 with TRBJ1-4, with 10 bases that match TRBD1. Germline CDR1 and CDR2: LNHDA and SQIVND (reference sequence). Trimming removed 5 bases from V and 7 bases from J; junction bases left unmatched: 7. The CDR3 runs to 15 residues.

This chain links TRBV4-1 with TRBJ1-2; a weak D match, TRBD1 (5 bases). V shed 0 bases and J shed 3 bases, with 8 bases lying between them. Germline CDR1 is MGHRA and CDR2 is YSYEKL. The CDR3 runs 14 residues. The CDR3 nucleotides read TGCGCCAGCAGCCAAGAGACAGAGTACTATGGCTACACCTTC. Protein product: CASSQETEYYGYTF.

This rearrangement joins TRBV7-2 to TRBJ2-1, with 14 positions matching TRBD2. Germline loops: CDR1 SGHTA, CDR2 FQGNSA. Unmatched junction bases numbered 4, after V lost 2 bases and J lost 4 bases. This CDR3 contains 17 residues. CDR3: CASSLSRLAGGYNEQFF. The CDR3, as DNA: TGTGCCAGCAGCTTAAGTCGACTAGCGGGGGGGTACAATGAGCAGTTCTTC.

This clone was found a few times. The chain carries TRBV7-3 and TRBJ2-3; the match to TRBD1 covers 9 bases. V gave up 5 bases and J gave up 1 base; unmatched junction bases: 10. CDR3 length: 17 amino acids. Germline values: CDR1 SGHTA, CDR2 FQGTGA. CDR3 protein: CASSTGTGTWGTDTQYF. CDR3 nucleotides: TGTGCCAGCAGCACCGGGACAGGGACATGGGGCACAGATACGCAGTATTTT.

This clone appeared a single time. The chain uses TRBV7-8 and TRBJ2-1; D not resolved. Per the germline V gene, CDR1 is SGHVS and CDR2 is FQNEAQ. The CDR3 loop spans 13 amino acids. The ends were cut back, 4 bases at V and 5 bases at J, with 9 bases in the middle. CDR3 residues: CASSSSGDNEQFF. The CDR3 nucleotides are TGTGCCAGCAGCTCTTCCGGTGACAATGAGCAGTTCTTC.

The genes are TRBV5-1 and TRBJ1-5, with a weak D call TRBD1 (6 bases). V was pared by 0 bases and J by 0 bases, with 7 bases between. In germline, CDR1 is SGHRS, CDR2 YFSETQ. The CDR3 is 15 amino acids. The DNA of the CDR3 is TGCGCCAGCAGCTTGGAAGGGGGTAGCAATCAGCCCCAGCATTTT. Translating it yields CASSLEGGSNQPQHF.

This clone was counted a few times. The chain employs TRBV5-4 and TRBJ2-3; D is possibly TRBD2 (5 bases). The CDR3 sequence is 16 residues long. Trimming left V 4 bases short and J 3 bases short, with 18 bases between. Germline loops: CDR1 SGHNT, CDR2 YYREEE (reference sequence). The chain's CDR3 is CASSPTNPGRTDTQYF. CDR3 nucleotide sequence: TGTGCCAGCAGCCCGACGAACCCGGGGAGAACAGATACGCAGTATTTT.

DNA of the CDR3: TGTGCCAGCAGTTTGGGCAGGGCCTTAGGCTCTGGGGCCAACGTCCTGACTTTC. This codes for CASSLGRALGSGANVLTF. The rearrangement uses TRBV28 and TRBJ2-6; possibly TRBD1 for D (5 bases). V was shortened by 3 bases and J by 0 bases, with 15 bases between the two germline ends. Germline V gene lookup returns CDR1 MDHEN and CDR2 SYDVKM. The CDR3 covers 18 residues. The variable domain in full, with the rest retrieved from reference TRBV28 and TRBJ2-6, is DVKVTQSSRYLVKRTGEKVFLECVQDMDHENMFWYRQDPGLGLRLIYFSYDVKMKEKGDIPEGYSVSREKKERFSLILESASTNQTSMYLCASSLGRALGSGANVLTFGAGSRLTVL.

On this clone: The same CDR3 also results from other DNA sequences found in this sample. The CDR3: CASSQERRDTQYF. For the CDR3, the DNA is TGCGCCAGCAGCCAAGAAAGGAGGGATACGCAGTATTTT. The chain combines TRBV4-3 with TRBJ2-3; D might be TRBD2 (5 bases). The V gene lost 0 bases and the J gene lost 6 bases, with 7 bases spanning the gap. The CDR3 sequence is 13 residues long. Germline V gives CDR1 LGHNA, CDR2 YSLEER.

This chain links TRBV27 with TRBJ2-1; 9 bases match TRBD1. V trimming: 5 bases; J trimming: 7 bases; junction bases outside the gene matches: 3. Germline V gene sequence: CDR1 MNHEY, CDR2 SMNVEV (reference sequence). CDR3 length: 13 residues. The CDR3 DNA reads as TGTGCCAGCAGTATCGACAGGGGGAATGAGCAGTTCTTC. Translated: CASSIDRGNEQFF.

This clone was found once. A junction boundary mismatches the germline segment, possibly from a read error. The V call is TRBV7-9, the J call TRBJ1-2; D is possibly TRBD1 (6 bases). The length of the CDR3 is 13 residues. Germline lookup yields CDR1 SEHNR and CDR2 FQNEAQ (reference sequence). The DNA for the CDR3 is TGTTCCAGCAGCCCCTGGGGGCCCGGGGGCTACACCTTC. Translation: CSSSPWGPGGYTF.

The gene calls are TRBV5-5 and TRBJ1-2; TRBD1 agrees at 7 bases. Trimming removed 4 bases from V and 4 bases from J; junction bases left unmatched: 1. This CDR3 spans 12 amino acids. Per germline, CDR1 SGHKS and CDR2 YYEKEE (reference sequence). The CDR3 bases are TGTGCCAGCAGCCGGGACAGCTATGGCTACACCTTC. Translated, it gives CASSRDSYGYTF.

The table lists this clone with a count of one. The rearrangement joins TRBV5-8 to TRBJ2-5, with D unclear. The CDR3 totals 15 residues. Trimming removed 0 bases at V and 2 bases at J, with 11 bases between. The germline V gene encodes CDR1 SGHTS and CDR2 YDEGEE. The CDR3 here is CASSLGTADQETQYF. In DNA form, the CDR3 reads TGTGCCAGCAGCTTGGGAACAGCCGATCAAGAGACCCAGTACTTC.

The table lists this clone with a few counts. The sample has other DNA sequences that encode this CDR3 too. The gene calls are TRBV9 and TRBJ1-2, with D perhaps TRBD1 (6 bases). Between the trimmed V and J ends, which lost 0 bases and 6 bases, there was a span of 9 bases. CDR1 and CDR2 from the germline V gene are SGDLS and YYNGEE. The CDR3 covers 13 residues. The CDR3 reads CASSVVGTNGYTF. CDR3 in DNA: TGTGCCAGCAGCGTAGTAGGGACAAATGGCTACACCTTC.

V is TRBV7-2 and J is TRBJ2-7; perhaps TRBD1 as D (5 bases). CDR1 and CDR2 (germline): SGHTA, FQGNSA. CDR3 size: 15 residues. V lost 2 bases to trimming and J lost 3 bases, with 14 bases between them. CDR3 in amino acids: CASSLRPGSDYEQYF. CDR3 nucleotide sequence: TGTGCCAGCAGCTTACGGCCAGGGTCGGACTACGAGCAGTACTTC.

The CDR3 loop is CASSLYGGREKLFF. In nucleotides, the CDR3 is TGTGCCAGCAGTTTGTACGGGGGGCGGGAAAAACTGTTTTTT. V gene TRBV28 combines with J gene TRBJ1-4, with D perhaps TRBD1 (6 bases). The V and J ends lost 3 bases and 8 bases respectively, with 13 bases between them. The CDR3 runs 14 residues. Per germline, CDR1 MDHEN and CDR2 SYDVKM.

Details on this clone: The same CDR3 arises from other DNA sequences in this sample as well. The rearrangement joins TRBV7-3 to TRBJ2-1; 12 positions agree with TRBD2. V dropped 6 bases and J dropped 4; count of bases not matched to a gene: 4. Germline CDR1 and CDR2: SGHTA and FQGTGA. This CDR3 comprises 15 residues. Here the CDR3 reads CASSPGLAGYNEQFF. DNA for the CDR3: TGTGCCAGCAGTCCCGGACTAGCGGGATACAATGAGCAGTTCTTC.

J is TRBJ2-3 and V is TRBV6-1, with D perhaps matching TRBD1 (6 bases). Per the germline V gene, CDR1 is MNHNS and CDR2 is SASEGT. The CDR3 runs to 15 residues. V was clipped by 2 bases and J by 5 bases, with 14 bases between them. CDR3: CASSERRTDRDTQYF. CDR3 DNA sequence: TGTGCCAGCAGTGAAAGGAGGACAGACAGAGATACGCAGTATTTT.

The chain has TRBV9 and TRBJ2-4; D might be TRBD2 (5 bases). Germline V lookup: CDR1 SGDLS, CDR2 YYNGEE. CDR3 length equals 14 residues. Trimming took off 0 bases at V and 1 base at J, with 5 bases between the two ends. CDR3 DNA sequence: TGTGCCAGCAGCGTAGGCGGGGCCAAAAACATTCAGTACTTC. Amino acids: CASSVGGAKNIQYF.

This sequence joins TRBV29-1 and TRBJ2-5; TRBD1 agrees at 11 bases. V dropped 5 bases and J dropped 3; count of bases not matched to a gene: 2. The CDR3 totals 13 residues. CDR1 and CDR2 from the germline V gene are SQVTM and ANQGSEA. CDR3 sequence: CSVRTGGKETQYF. CDR3 bases: TGCAGCGTTCGGACAGGGGGCAAAGAGACCCAGTACTTC. The full variable domain, in which reference TRBV29-1 and TRBJ2-5 provide the parts outside the CDR3, is SAVISQKPSRDICQRGTSLTIQCQVDSQVTMMFWYRQQPGQSLTLIATANQGSEATYESGFVIDKFPISRPNLTFSTLTVSNMSPEDSSIYLCSVRTGGKETQYFGPGTRLLVL.

The chain uses TRBV19 and TRBJ1-5; no reliable D call. V dropped 3 bases and J dropped 3 bases, with 12 bases sitting between them. The CDR3 consists of 15 residues. The germline CDR1 and CDR2 sequences are LNHDA and SQIVND (reference sequence). In DNA form, the CDR3 reads TGTGCCAGTAGTATTGGTGCGGGTTTCAATCAGCCCCAGCATTTT. It is translated as CASSIGAGFNQPQHF.

In this sample, this clone turned up a few times. The chain combines TRBV21-1 with TRBJ2-7; TRBD2 is the table's D call, not checked against the DNA. TRBV21-1 has pseudogene status. The CDR3 has 10 amino acids. The CDR3 region has the DNA TGTGCCGGCACGGGTTGCGAGCAGTACTTC. It encodes CAGTGCEQYF.

V gene TRBV28 combines with J gene TRBJ2-7; 8 bases fit TRBD1. From germline, CDR1 is MDHEN and CDR2 SYDVKM. CDR3 length: 14 amino acids. Trimming cost V 5 bases and J 5 bases; bases outside gene matches: 8. The DNA for the CDR3 is TGTGCCAGCAGTCCCGACGGACAGGGCCACGAGCAGTACTTC. Protein product: CASSPDGQGHEQYF.

The chain combines TRBV28 with TRBJ2-3; 7 bases map to TRBD2. Germline V gene data show CDR1 as MDHEN and CDR2 as SYDVKM. V shed 3 bases and J 2 bases; nucleotides not matched to a gene: 5. CDR3 length: 15 residues. DNA for the CDR3: TGTGCCAGCAGTTTGGTAGCGGGCCACACAGATACGCAGTATTTT. It encodes CASSLVAGHTDTQYF. The full variable domain, rest sourced from reference TRBV28 and TRBJ2-3, is DVKVTQSSRYLVKRTGEKVFLECVQDMDHENMFWYRQDPGLGLRLIYFSYDVKMKEKGDIPEGYSVSREKKERFSLILESASTNQTSMYLCASSLVAGHTDTQYFGPGTRLTVL.

The chain has TRBV5-4 and TRBJ2-3; possible D gene TRBD2, 5 bases. This CDR3 spans 13 amino acids. Germline V gene data show CDR1 as SGHNT and CDR2 as YYREEE (reference sequence). The V end lost 1 base, the J end lost 4 bases, and 7 bases lay between the germline ends. The CDR3 sequence is CASSLRGADTQYF. CDR3 DNA: TGTGCCAGCAGCTTGCGGGGAGCAGATACGCAGTATTTT.